This entry is about one TCR beta chain. The data were taken from a study of blood T cell repertoires in COVID-19. Repertoires were generated with immunoSEQ multiplex PCR, while TCRdb's copy carries only in-frame clones and drops some. The sample has under 45,000 clones, 65% to 85% seen once. V was pared by 1 base and J by 4 bases, with 12 bases of the junction left unmatched. The CDR3 sequence is 18 residues long. CDR1 is GTSNPN and CDR2 is SVGIG in the germline V gene (reference sequence). The sample was peripheral blood. The receptor was isolated from a man aged 65 to 85 with COVID-19, enrolled during active disease. The V and J genes are TRBV30 and TRBJ2-3, with TRBD1 matching 12 bases. CDR3 sequence reads: CAWSGGTGGALGADTQYF. CDR3 in DNA: TGTGCCTGGAGTGGGGGGACAGGGGGCGCCCTCGGTGCAGATACGCAGTATTTT.